Below, one T cell receptor beta chain is given with its context. The specificity of this receptor is unknown. This likely reflects a read error, since a far larger clone is one base away. The donors were healthy, HIV-negative adults who had no recently reported acute infections or vaccinations. All donors were Caucasian adults living in Nashville, Tennessee, USA. In the unsorted samples, tens of millions of PBMCs were counted, and genomic DNA was extracted using the QIAamp DNA Blood Mini kit. Blood was obtained by leukapheresis, after which PBMCs were separated by Ficoll-Histopaque density gradient centrifugation and cryopreserved in liquid nitrogen vapor phase. Using the deep immunoSEQ assay, multiplex PCR amplified TCR CDR3 regions from genomic DNA. Extracted genomic DNA from each cell subset was spread evenly across all wells of several immunoSEQ 96-well plates, with each plate serving as a replicate. For unsorted PBMC, each replicate PCR was loaded with 250 to 300 ng genomic DNA, equivalent to 25,000 to 35,000 T cell genomes. Ten immunoSEQ deep assay plates were used to sequence the unsorted PBMC genomic DNA. The purified libraries were quantified using a Qubit 3.0 fluorometer, sized with a Bioanalyzer 2100, and then quantified again using the KAPA Library Quantification kit. Each immunoSEQ 96-well plate was sequenced on its own single-read 150-cycle Illumina NextSeq 550 flow cell. The original methods were these. Because only junctional sequences without quality scores were contained in the immunoSEQ output, filtering matching that applied to full-length reads could not be performed. To assign V/J genes and CDR3, sequences were annotated using PyIR, a Python wrapper for IgBLAST v1.9, with IMGT germline references. Reads were removed for weak V/J assignments (E-value above 1e-6), missing CDR3, stop codons, out-of-frame junctions, or ambiguous translated residues. V3J clonotypes were defined as sequences sharing the same inferred V gene, J gene, and CDR3 amino acid sequence. Percentage overlap between repertoires was calculated by dividing the number of shared unique clonotypes by the size of the smaller repertoire. RTK rarefaction, the Chao1 estimator, and Recon v2.1 estimates of unobserved clonotypes were used to assess repertoire richness. Here the immuneACCESS table is served through TCRdb, limited to in-frame sequences with V and J called. Missing clones are a known gap in these copies; in checked studies unresolved V genes cover under half, and the rest lacks a known reason. That table gives V, J and clone size, and the DNA gave D and trimming. This sample gives 470,000 or so clones in total; 81% of them show up just once. About 13% of the sample comes from the top ten.

This specimen belongs to a study of shared clonotypes between healthy human individuals (dated by TCRdb to 2020 to 2021). About the study as a whole: The cohort included a few men and a couple of women between 18 and 49 years of age. Per donor, leukapheresis produced somewhere between about 0.94 and 10 billion PBMCs. To estimate repertoire size and how much clonotype sharing occurs between individuals, the study deeply sequenced the blood TCR repertoires of five healthy adults. Libraries were prepared and TCR repertoires were sequenced by different laboratories using diverse techniques, in order to increase sequencing depth and limit assay-specific biases. Broader findings and caveats from the paper: Sampling was restricted to blood, and TCR repertoires in tissues likely differ from the TCR repertoires found in blood. Pairwise subsampling led to the expectation that sequencing depth would affect the degree of clonotype sharing among donors. The small number of donors limited the genetic and exposure-history diversity represented.

The receptor's source is a woman aged 40 to 55 in good health. Some clones in this sample may be carry-over from other donors' samples. The specimen sequenced was PBMCs.

The CDR3 reads as follows: CASSLVENTEASF. The nucleotide sequence reads as follows: TGTGCCAGCAGCTTAGTTGAGAACACTGAAGCTTCCTTT. Rearrangement joined TRBV11-3 to TRBJ1-1, with an unclear D gene assignment. The germline V gene yields SGHNT for CDR1 and YENEEA for CDR2. The CDR3 has 13 amino acids, counting the end cysteine and phenylalanine. Kept here is only the CDR3 DNA, which spans 39 bases and is read in frame from base 1.